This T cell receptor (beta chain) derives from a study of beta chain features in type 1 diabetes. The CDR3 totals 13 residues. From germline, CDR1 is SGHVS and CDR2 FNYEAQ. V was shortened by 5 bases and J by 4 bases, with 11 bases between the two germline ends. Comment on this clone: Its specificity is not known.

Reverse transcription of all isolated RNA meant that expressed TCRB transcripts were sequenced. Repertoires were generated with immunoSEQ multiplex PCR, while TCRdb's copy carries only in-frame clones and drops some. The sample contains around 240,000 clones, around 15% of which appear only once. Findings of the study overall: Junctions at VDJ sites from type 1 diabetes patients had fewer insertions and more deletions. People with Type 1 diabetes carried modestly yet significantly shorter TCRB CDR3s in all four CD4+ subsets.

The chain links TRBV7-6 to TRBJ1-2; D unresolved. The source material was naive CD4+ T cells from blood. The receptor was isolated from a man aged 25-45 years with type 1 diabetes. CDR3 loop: CASSVDASYGYTF. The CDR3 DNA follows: TGTGCCAGCAGCGTGGACGCAAGCTATGGCTACACCTTC.